This T cell receptor beta chain was obtained from a study of cytotoxic CD8 clonotypes in ibrutinib-treated CLL. Background on the study: Response samples followed a median approximately 13 months of treatment, range 6 to 36.

The data were produced by immunoSEQ multiplex PCR, yet TCRdb's version contains in-frame clones alone and is incomplete. The sample records about 140,000 clones, around 81% being singletons. Findings and caveats of the study: Public clonotypes were seen rarely and were contracted or stable on treatment. A rise in clonality was seen at ibrutinib response, and a fall back toward baseline was seen at progression. Patients showed higher baseline clonality than age-matched healthy donors, and it tracked circulating CD8+ T-cell counts.

With regard to this clone: The antigen is not known.

Specimen: PBMCs, collected after 36 months of ibrutinib treatment. The clonotype comes from a human donor with chronic lymphocytic leukemia.

The CDR3 nucleotides read TGCAGCGCCCGGTGGGGACAGGGGGGTACTGAGCAGTTCTTC. This gives the protein CSARWGQGGTEQFF. The chain links TRBV29-1 to TRBJ2-1; 11 nucleotides match TRBD1. CDR3 length equals 14 residues. The V and J ends lost 7 bases and 9 bases, in that order; junction bases with no gene match: 11. From germline, CDR1 is SQVTM and CDR2 ANQGSEA.